This T cell receptor (beta chain) was sequenced during a study of T cell changes during pregnancy in multiple sclerosis (dated by TCRdb to between 2018 and 2021). With regard to the full study: The study examined how the T cell repertoire changed over the course of pregnancy in women with multiple sclerosis.

As regards this clone: Its antigen is currently not known. The sample holds no much larger clone one base away, and base qualities are not on file.

The CDR3 goes from the cysteine to the phenylalanine over 14 residues. Solely the CDR3 DNA is kept, with 42 bases framed from the first base. The germline V gene provides CDR1 SGHTA and CDR2 FQGNSA. Trimmed from V: 5 bases; trimmed from J: 3 bases; junction bases lacking a gene match: 4. Library preparation was by the immunoSEQ multiplex PCR assay. The table comes from immuneACCESS by way of TCRdb, which keeps in-frame sequences with V and J called. Part of the clones is missing from these tables; in studies checked, under half for an unresolved V gene and the rest for unknown reasons. Within this sample are fewer than 90,000 clones, with about 90% of them counted one time only. 0.86% of the sample is taken by the ten largest.

The material sequenced was peripheral blood, taken in the second trimester of pregnancy. The receptor was derived from a female donor with multiple sclerosis, enrolled in a pregnancy study. The sequence links TRBV7-2 to TRBJ2-5; 9 of the junction bases match TRBD2. The sequence in DNA is TGTGCCAGCAGCCCGGGACTAGCAAAAGAGACCCAGTACTTC. Its protein reads: CASSPGLAKETQYF.